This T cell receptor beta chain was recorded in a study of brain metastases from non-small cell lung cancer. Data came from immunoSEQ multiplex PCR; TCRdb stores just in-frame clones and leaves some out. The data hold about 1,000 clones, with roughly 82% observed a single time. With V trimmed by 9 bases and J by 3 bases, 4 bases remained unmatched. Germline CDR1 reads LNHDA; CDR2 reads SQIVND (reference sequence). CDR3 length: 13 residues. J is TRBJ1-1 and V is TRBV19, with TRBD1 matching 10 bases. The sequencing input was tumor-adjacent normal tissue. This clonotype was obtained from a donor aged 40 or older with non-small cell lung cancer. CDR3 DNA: TGTGCCAGCAGACAGGGGGCTGACACTGAAGCTTTCTTT. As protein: CASRQGADTEAFF.